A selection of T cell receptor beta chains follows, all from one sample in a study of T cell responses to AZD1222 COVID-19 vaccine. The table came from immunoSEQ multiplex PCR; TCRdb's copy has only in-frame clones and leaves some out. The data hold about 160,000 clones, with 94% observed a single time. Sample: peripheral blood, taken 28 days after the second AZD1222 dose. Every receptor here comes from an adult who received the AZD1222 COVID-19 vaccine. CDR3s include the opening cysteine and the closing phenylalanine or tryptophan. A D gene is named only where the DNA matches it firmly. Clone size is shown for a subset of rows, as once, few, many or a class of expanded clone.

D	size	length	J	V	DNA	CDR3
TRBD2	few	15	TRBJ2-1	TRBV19	TGTGCCAGTAGTATAGGGACTAGCGGGAGCAATGAGCAGTTCTTC	CASSIGTSGSNEQFF
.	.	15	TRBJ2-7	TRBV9	TGTGCCAGCAGCGTAGGACTGGGGGGCTCCTACGAGCAGTACTTC	CASSVGLGGSYEQYF
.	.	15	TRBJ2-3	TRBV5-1	TGCGCCAGCAGCTGGGAGGACACCCGCACAGATACGCAGTATTTT	CASSWEDTRTDTQYF
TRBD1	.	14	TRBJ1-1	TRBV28	TGTGCCAGCAGCCGGACAGGGTCGAGGACTGAAGCTTTCTTT	CASSRTGSRTEAFF
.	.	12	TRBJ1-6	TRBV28	TGTGCCAGCAGTTTTTATTCATCACCCCTCCACTTT	CASSFYSSPLHF
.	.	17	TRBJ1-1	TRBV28	TGTGCCAGCAGTCACCCCGCAGGGCTCTCCAGGGGCACTGAAGCTTTCTTT	CASSHPAGLSRGTEAFF
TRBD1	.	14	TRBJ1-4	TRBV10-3	TGTGCCATCCATACTCACAGGGGGGGTGAAAAACTGTTTTTT	CAIHTHRGGEKLFF
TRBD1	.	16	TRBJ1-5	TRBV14	TGTGCCAGCAGCCCCCTACAGGGACAGGGGCATCAGCCCCAGCATTTT	CASSPLQGQGHQPQHF
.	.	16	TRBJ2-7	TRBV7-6	TGTGCCAGCAGCCAGGGGATTCCAGGGGCCAACTACGAGCAGTACTTC	CASSQGIPGANYEQYF
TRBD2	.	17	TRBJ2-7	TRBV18	TGTGCCAGCTCACCTCAGGAAGCGGGACTAGTGTTGGACGAGCAGTACTTC	CASSPQEAGLVLDEQYF
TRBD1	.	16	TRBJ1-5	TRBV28	TGTGCCAGCAGTTCGCCAGCGACAGGGGTAAGTCAGCCCCAGCATTTT	CASSSPATGVSQPQHF
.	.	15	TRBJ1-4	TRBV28	TGTGCCAGCAGTTCGGGGGGAGACGTATCGGAAAAACTGTTTTTT	CASSSGGDVSEKLFF
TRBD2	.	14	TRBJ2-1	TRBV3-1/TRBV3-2	TGTGCCAGCAGCCAAGATTGGACTAGCGGGGAGCAGTTCTTC	CASSQDWTSGEQFF
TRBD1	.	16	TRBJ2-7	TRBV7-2	TGTGCCAGCAGCTCTGAGGAGGCAGGGGGTATCAACGAGCAGTACTTC	CASSSEEAGGINEQYF
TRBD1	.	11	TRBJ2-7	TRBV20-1	TGCAGTGCTGGTGACAGGGACGAGCAGTACTTC	CSAGDRDEQYF
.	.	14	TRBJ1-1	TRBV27	TGTGCCAGCAGTCGGGGACAAACAAACACTGAAGCTTTCTTT	CASSRGQTNTEAFF
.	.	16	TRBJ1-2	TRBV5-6	TGTGCCAGCAGCTTGGCCCTGAGGGGAGGTAACTATGGCTACACCTTC	CASSLALRGGNYGYTF
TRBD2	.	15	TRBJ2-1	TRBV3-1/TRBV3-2	TGTGCCAGCAGCCTCCGACTAGCGGGAGTCGATGAGCAGTTCTTC	CASSLRLAGVDEQFF
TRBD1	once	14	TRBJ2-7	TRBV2	TGTGCCAGCAGTGAAGGACAGGGGACCTACGAGCAGTACTTC	CASSEGQGTYEQYF
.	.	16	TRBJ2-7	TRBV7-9	TGTGCCAGCAGCTCGACAGCAAGTGAGGTCTCCTACGAGCAGTACTTC	CASSSTASEVSYEQYF
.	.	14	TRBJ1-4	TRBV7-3	TGTGCCAGCAGCACTCGACAGGATAATGAAAAACTGTTTTTT	CASSTRQDNEKLFF
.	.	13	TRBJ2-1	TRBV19	TGTGCCAGTAGTGGGCAGGGCTACAATGAGCAGTTCTTC	CASSGQGYNEQFF
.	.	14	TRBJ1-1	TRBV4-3	TGCGCCAGCAGCCCCCAGGAGGGGAGCACTGAAGCTTTCTTT	CASSPQEGSTEAFF
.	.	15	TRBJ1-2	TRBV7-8	TGTGCCAGCAGCCCTCTCCCGGACAGTGTCTATGGCTACACCTTC	CASSPLPDSVYGYTF
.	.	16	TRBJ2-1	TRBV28	TGTGCCAGCAGTTTATGGGGGCTAGCTGTCTACAATGAGCAGTTCTTC	CASSLWGLAVYNEQFF
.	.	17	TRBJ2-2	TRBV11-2	TGTGCCAGCAGCTCGAGGGTCCTCCCTCGGGGCACCGGGGAGCTGTTTTTT	CASSSRVLPRGTGELFF
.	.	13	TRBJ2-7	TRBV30	TGTGCCTGGAGTCCGGCTTCTGCCTACGAGCAGTACTTC	CAWSPASAYEQYF
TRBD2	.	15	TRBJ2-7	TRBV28	TGTGCCAGCAGTGAGGGACTAGCGGGAGTCTACGAGCAGTACTTC	CASSEGLAGVYEQYF
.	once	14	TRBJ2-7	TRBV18	TGTGCCAGCGCCACCAGGACGAATCCCTACGAGCAGTACTTC	CASATRTNPYEQYF
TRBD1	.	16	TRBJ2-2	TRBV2	TGTGCCAGCAGTGAGGCTCGACAGGGATCCACCGGGGAGCTGTTTTTT	CASSEARQGSTGELFF
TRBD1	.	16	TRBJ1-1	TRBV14	TGTGCCAGCAGCCTTCTAGACAGGGCAAGGAACACTGAAGCTTTCTTT	CASSLLDRARNTEAFF
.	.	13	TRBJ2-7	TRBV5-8	TGTGCCAGCAGCTACCCGGGGGCCTACGAGCAGTACTTC	CASSYPGAYEQYF
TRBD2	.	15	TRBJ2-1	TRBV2	TGTGCCAGCAGTGCACTAGCGGGAGGGCCCGGTGAGCAGTTCTTC	CASSALAGGPGEQFF
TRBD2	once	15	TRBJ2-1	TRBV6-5	TGTGCCAGCAGCTTAGCGGGGCTCCCTTACAATGAGCAGTTCTTC	CASSLAGLPYNEQFF
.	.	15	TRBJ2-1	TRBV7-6	TGTGCCAGCAGCTTATGGGGGAGAGCGCCAGATGAGCAGTTCTTC	CASSLWGRAPDEQFF
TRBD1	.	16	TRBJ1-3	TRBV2	TGTGCCAGCAGTAGAGGACAGGGGGACCATGGAAACACCATATATTTT	CASSRGQGDHGNTIYF
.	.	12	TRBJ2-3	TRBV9	TGTGCCAGCCGGTCGGGGGCAGATACGCAGTATTTT	CASRSGADTQYF
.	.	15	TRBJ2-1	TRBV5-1	TGCGCCAGCAGCTTGGGGCTAGCATCGTACAATGAGCAGTTCTTC	CASSLGLASYNEQFF
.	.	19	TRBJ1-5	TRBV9	TGTGCCAGCAGCTTACCAATTCTAGCAGCAATCCCCCCTAATCAGCCCCAGCATTTT	CASSLPILAAIPPNQPQHF
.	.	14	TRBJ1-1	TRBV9	TGTGCCAGCAGCGGAATCAGGGGCAACACTGAAGCTTTCTTT	CASSGIRGNTEAFF
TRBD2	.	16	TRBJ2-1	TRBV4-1	TGCGCCAGCAGCCAAGAACGGGGACTAGCGTACAATGAGCAGTTCTTC	CASSQERGLAYNEQFF
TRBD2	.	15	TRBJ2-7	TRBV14	TGTGCCAGCAGCCAAGAACTAGCGGGACCCCGCGAGCAGTACTTC	CASSQELAGPREQYF
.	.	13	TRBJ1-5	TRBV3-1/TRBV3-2	TGTGCCAGCAGCCAAGATCTCCGCAATACCCAGCATTTT	CASSQDLRNTQHF
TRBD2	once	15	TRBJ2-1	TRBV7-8	TGTGCCAGCAGCTTAAGCGGGAATTCCTACAATGAGCAGTTCTTC	CASSLSGNSYNEQFF
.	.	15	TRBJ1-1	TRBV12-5	TGTGCTAGTGGTTTCTTCCCCGGGGGGCCTATTGAAGCTTTCTTT	CASGFFPGGPIEAFF
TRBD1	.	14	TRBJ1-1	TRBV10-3	TGTGCCATCAGTGAGGGACAGGGAGAGTATTGGGCTTTCTTT	CAISEGQGEYWAFF
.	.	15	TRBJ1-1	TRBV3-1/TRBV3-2	TGTGCCAGCAGCCAAGGATGGGGGGCGCGTAAGGAAGCTTTCTTT	CASSQGWGARKEAFF
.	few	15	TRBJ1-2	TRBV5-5	TGTGCCAGCAGATTGGGTTACCGGGAGGAGGATGGCTACACCTTC	CASRLGYREEDGYTF
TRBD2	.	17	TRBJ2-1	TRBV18	TGTGCCAGCTCGCCTACTAGCGGGAGACGGACTTACAATGAGCAGTTCTTC	CASSPTSGRRTYNEQFF
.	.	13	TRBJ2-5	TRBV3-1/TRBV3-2	TGTGCCAGCAGCGGGGACCCTCCGGAGACCCAGTACTTC	CASSGDPPETQYF
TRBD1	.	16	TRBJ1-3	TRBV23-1	TGCGCCAGCAGGGCGAGACAGGGGGCTTCTGGAAACACCATATATTTT	CASRARQGASGNTIYF
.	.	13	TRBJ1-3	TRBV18	TGTGCCAGCTCACCACAGGGGAGAGACACCATATATTTT	CASSPQGRDTIYF
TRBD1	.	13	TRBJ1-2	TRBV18	TGTGCCAGCTCACCCGGGACAGCCTATGGCTACACCTTC	CASSPGTAYGYTF